The table lists the clone carrying this T cell receptor (beta chain) with a count of one. CDR1 MDHEN and CDR2 SYDVKM come from the germline V gene. This CDR3 region has 15 residues. V lost 5 bases and J lost 4; bases outside the gene matches: 10. Original analysis: Amplification of reference gene primers provided the estimated nucleated cell counts. Method: immunoSEQ multiplex PCR; TCRdb's copy keeps in-frame clones and lacks some. V, J and clone size reflect that table, while D and trimming were determined from the DNA. The data contain a few hundred thousand clones, around 90% of them seen just once; the ten biggest clones take up approximately 3%. The sample comes from a study of blood T cell repertoires in COVID-19. Background on the study: The origin of the acute and convalescent COVID-19 samples was the United States, Italy and Spain. T cells, B-cell-depleted T cells, or PBMCs supplied cDNA or gDNA.

This sequence joins TRBV28 and TRBJ1-2, with 7 bases identical to TRBD1. Specimen: peripheral blood. This sequence was found in a man aged 55 to 69 with acute or convalescent COVID-19. CDR3 in amino acids: CASSLQGRIGYGYTF. CDR3 nucleotides: TGTGCCAGCAGTCTACAGGGGAGGATAGGCTATGGCTACACCTTC.